The next 12 T cell receptor beta chains were all read from a single sample in a study of CD8+CD57+ T cells in acquired aplastic anemia. CDR3 and TCR beta VDJ profiling relied on genomic DNA as the template. TCRdb processed the reads anew with MiXCR; each CDR3 protein has one entry. This table holds approximately 220,000 distinct CDR3 sequences, around 45% found once. The sequenced patients had an expansion of CD8+CD57+ cells seen by flow cytometry. The sequenced material came from sorted CD4+, CD8+, or CD8+CD57+ T cells (not recorded which) from PBMCs. These TCRs come from a human donor with aplastic anemia.

This clonotype appeared many times. The chain is built from TRBV4-2 and TRBJ1-1; TRBD1 is a possible D gene (5 bases). The CDR3 runs to 15 residues. With 1 base removed from V and 5 bases from J, the gap between germline ends came to 14 bases. The V gene's germline CDR1 is LGHNA and CDR2 YNFKEQ. In DNA form, the CDR3 reads TGTGCCAGCAGCCAAGGGGCAGGGCGGGATACTGAAGCTTTCTTT. Translation: CASSQGAGRDTEAFF.

There are many counts of this clonotype. This sequence joins TRBV9 and TRBJ2-3; unclear D gene. The germline V gene has CDR1 SGDLS and CDR2 YYNGEE. With 4 bases removed from V and 6 bases from J, the gap between germline ends came to 15 bases. The CDR3 has 14 amino acids. Written as DNA, the CDR3 is TGTGCCAGCAGCACGACCTCTGGACGGGATACGCAGTATTTT. As protein: CASSTTSGRDTQYF. Drawing the rest from reference TRBV9 and TRBJ2-3, the complete variable domain is DSGVTQTPKHLITATGQRVTLRCSPRSGDLSVYWYQQSLDQGLQFLIQYYNGEERAKGNILERFSAQQFPDLHSELNLSSLELGDSALYFCASSTTSGRDTQYFGPGTRLTVL.

This clonotype appeared many times. This chain connects TRBV7-3 to TRBJ1-2, with TRBD1 identical over 7 bases. With 5 bases clipped from V and 4 bases from J, the junction kept 10 bases outside the gene matches. This CDR3 spans 15 amino acids. Germline V gene lookup returns CDR1 SGHTA and CDR2 FQGTGA. CDR3 coding DNA: TGTGCCAGCAGCCCCACGCCGGGGACAGTCTATGGCTACACCTTC. This encodes CASSPTPGTVYGYTF.

This chain uses TRBV10-3 with TRBJ1-2; D is ambiguous. CDR1 is ENHRY, CDR2 SYGVKD, per germline. The CDR3 is 13 amino acids. V lost 10 bases and J lost 6, with 18 bases in between. Here the CDR3 reads CANRPGVDDGYTF. The CDR3 bases are TGTGCCAACCGACCGGGAGTCGACGATGGCTACACCTTC.

The chain combines TRBV10-3 with TRBJ2-5, with a possible D match to TRBD2 (6 bases). V lost 6 bases to trimming and J lost 1 base, with 9 bases between them. The CDR3 length is 13 residues. From germline, CDR1 is ENHRY and CDR2 SYGVKD. The CDR3 DNA reads TGTGCCATCAGGGGGGGACCCCAAGAGACCCAGTACTTC. Residues: CAIRGGPQETQYF.

This clonotype came up once. CDR3 coding DNA: TGTGCCAGCAGCCCGGAAACAGGAGGCACTGAAGCTTTCTTT. This translates into CASSPETGGTEAFF. The rearrangement joins TRBV9 to TRBJ1-1; D may be TRBD1 (5 bases). V gave up 4 bases and J gave up 4 bases, with 14 bases separating them. CDR3 length equals 14 residues. Looked up from germline, CDR1 is SGDLS and CDR2 is YYNGEE.

This clonotype was seen repeatedly, ten times or more. J is TRBJ2-4 and V is TRBV20-1; D may be TRBD1 or TRBD2 (5 bases each). CDR1 and CDR2 (germline): DFQATT, SNEGSKA (reference sequence). V lost 3 bases and J lost 0, with 12 bases in between. This CDR3 has 15 residues. DNA of the CDR3: TGCAGTGCTAGGGGACCGACACTAGCCAAAAACATTCAGTACTTC. This encodes CSARGPTLAKNIQYF.

This clonotype came up many times. The chain uses TRBV10-3 and TRBJ1-2; 8 bases are a match to TRBD1. Germline V gene data show CDR1 as ENHRY and CDR2 as SYGVKD. Trimming removed 3 bases from V and 4 bases from J; junction bases left unmatched: 10. The CDR3 has 16 amino acids. As DNA, the CDR3 is TGTGCCATCAGTGACCAGTCCGGGACAGGTTTCTATGGCTACACCTTC. Protein sequence: CAISDQSGTGFYGYTF.

As for this clonotype: The junction does not match germline at one end; this may be a read error. The gene calls are TRBV15 and TRBJ1-5; 7 positions agree with TRBD1. The CDR3 is made up of 14 amino acids. Germline V gene sequence: CDR1 LNHNV, CDR2 YYDKDF (reference sequence). CDR3 nucleotide sequence: TGTGCCACCAGCATACGGGACAGCAATCAGCCCCAGCATTTC. Translating it yields CATSIRDSNQPQHF.

This clonotype occurred many times. This rearrangement joins TRBV24-1 to TRBJ1-1, with D uncertain. Germline V gene lookup returns CDR1 KGHDR and CDR2 SFDVKD. The CDR3 is made up of 14 amino acids. V was pared by 7 bases and J by 1 base, with 12 bases between. The CDR3 protein is CATSSTEENTEAFF. The CDR3 DNA reads TGTGCCACCAGCTCAACTGAGGAGAACACTGAAGCTTTCTTT.

The chain is built from TRBV9 and TRBJ2-5; D is possibly TRBD2 (6 bases). The end of the DNA fits TRBJ2-1 better, so the J call may be wrong. Per germline, CDR1 SGDLS and CDR2 YYNGEE. The CDR3 has 16 residues. CDR3 amino acids: CASSVGVSSGYNEQFF. The CDR3 nucleotides are TGTGCCAGCAGCGTAGGGGTCTCGAGCGGGTACAATGAGCAGTTCTTC.

In this sample, this clonotype turned up many times. The rearrangement joins TRBV29-1 to TRBJ2-7, with 8 positions matching TRBD1. The CDR3 sequence is 14 residues long. Germline-derived CDR1 and CDR2 are SQVTM and ANQGSEA. The V and J ends lost 0 bases and 6 bases, in that order; junction bases with no gene match: 7. The CDR3 DNA is TGCAGCGTTGAAGATGGACAGGGAGGCCTCGAGCAGTACTTC. This encodes CSVEDGQGGLEQYF.